This entry lists 5 T cell receptor beta chains sequenced from one sample in a study of T cell responses to AZD1222 COVID-19 vaccine. Repertoires were generated with immunoSEQ multiplex PCR, while TCRdb's copy carries only in-frame clones and drops some. This repertoire shows about 99,000 clones, 88% found once; its top ten account for more than 20%. Sample: peripheral blood, taken on day 0 of AZD1222 vaccination. Receptor source: an adult in good health.

The chain couples TRBV20-1 to TRBJ1-1; D gene uncertain. V was clipped by 1 base and J by 1 base, with 1 base between them. This CDR3 has 11 residues. The germline gives CDR1 DFQATT, CDR2 SNEGSKA (reference sequence). CDR3 nucleotide sequence: TGCAGTGCTAGAGGGAACACTGAAGCTTTCTTT. Protein: CSARGNTEAFF.

The gene calls are TRBV12-5 and TRBJ1-1; D may be TRBD1 (6 bases). Germline loops: CDR1 LGHNT, CDR2 FRNRAP. The CDR3 is 14 residues long. V lost 7 bases and J 5 bases, leaving 17 bases between the germline ends. The CDR3 loop reads CASVPQGRRTEAFF. CDR3 nucleotides: TGTGCTAGTGTTCCACAGGGACGGCGAACTGAAGCTTTCTTT.

The chain joins TRBV29-1 to TRBJ1-1; tentative D call: TRBD1 (6 bases). The CDR3 loop spans 13 amino acids. The germline CDR1 and CDR2 sequences are SQVTM and ANQGSEA. V shed 5 bases and J shed 4 bases, with 14 bases lying between them. In DNA form, the CDR3 reads TGCAGCGTTTACACAGGGCTGGGCACTGAAGCTTTCTTT. This sequence encodes CSVYTGLGTEAFF. Drawing the rest from reference TRBV29-1 and TRBJ1-1, the complete variable domain is SAVISQKPSRDICQRGTSLTIQCQVDSQVTMMFWYRQQPGQSLTLIATANQGSEATYESGFVIDKFPISRPNLTFSTLTVSNMSPEDSSIYLCSVYTGLGTEAFFGQGTRLTVV.

DNA for the CDR3: TGCGCCAGCAGCCCTACCGGGGCAGCCTATGGCTACACCTTC. Its protein is CASSPTGAAYGYTF. This chain joins TRBV4-3 and TRBJ1-2; D may be TRBD1 (5 bases). The CDR3 consists of 14 residues. The V gene lost 4 bases and the J gene lost 4 bases, with 13 bases spanning the gap. In germline, CDR1 is LGHNA, CDR2 YSLEER.

This rearrangement joins TRBV28 to TRBJ2-7; 8 bases match TRBD2. With V trimmed by 3 bases and J by 4 bases, 5 bases remained unmatched. CDR3 size: 14 residues. In germline, CDR1 is MDHEN, CDR2 SYDVKM. CDR3 DNA sequence: TGTGCCAGCAGTTTTTTGCTAGCGGGTTACGAGCAGTACTTC. Translating it yields CASSFLLAGYEQYF. The full variable domain, completed using reference TRBV28 and TRBJ2-7, is DVKVTQSSRYLVKRTGEKVFLECVQDMDHENMFWYRQDPGLGLRLIYFSYDVKMKEKGDIPEGYSVSREKKERFSLILESASTNQTSMYLCASSFLLAGYEQYFGPGTRLTVT.